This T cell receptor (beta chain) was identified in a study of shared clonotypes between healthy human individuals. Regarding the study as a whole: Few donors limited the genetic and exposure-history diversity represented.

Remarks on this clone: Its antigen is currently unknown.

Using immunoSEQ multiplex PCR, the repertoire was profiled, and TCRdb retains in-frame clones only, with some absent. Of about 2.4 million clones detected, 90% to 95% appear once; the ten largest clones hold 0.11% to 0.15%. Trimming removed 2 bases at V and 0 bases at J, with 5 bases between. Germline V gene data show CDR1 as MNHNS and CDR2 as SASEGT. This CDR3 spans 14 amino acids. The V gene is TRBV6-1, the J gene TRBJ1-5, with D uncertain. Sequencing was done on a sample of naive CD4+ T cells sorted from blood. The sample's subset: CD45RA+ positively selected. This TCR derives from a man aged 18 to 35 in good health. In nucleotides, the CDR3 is TGTGCCAGCAGTGAACCGAATAGCAATCAGCCCCAGCATTTT. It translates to CASSEPNSNQPQHF.